A selection of T cell receptor beta chains follows, all from one sample in a study of blood T cell repertoires in COVID-19. Using immunoSEQ multiplex PCR, the repertoire was profiled, and TCRdb retains in-frame clones only, with some absent. The table has 35,000 to 45,000 clones, around 83% seen once. The sample taken for sequencing was peripheral blood. All receptors derive from a man aged 55-75 years with acute or convalescent COVID-19. Both conserved end residues are part of each CDR3. The D gene is left open where the match is weak. Clone size is stated in some rows and not others, as once, few, many or a class when expanded.

J gene: TRBJ2-1
clone size: once
V gene: TRBV5-1
D gene: TRBD1
CDR3 protein: CASSYTGGHYNEQFF
CDR3 DNA: TGCGCCAGCAGCTACACAGGGGGTCACTACAATGAGCAGTTCTTC

J gene: TRBJ2-7
clone size: NA
V gene: TRBV28
D gene: TRBD1
CDR3 protein: CASSLTSGTEKEQYF
CDR3 DNA: TGTGCCAGCAGTTTAACGTCCGGGACAGAGAAGGAGCAGTACTTC

J gene: TRBJ2-5
clone size: NA
V gene: TRBV27
D gene: TRBD2
CDR3 protein: CASSRGALAGKETQYF
CDR3 DNA: TGTGCCAGCAGTAGGGGGGCACTAGCGGGAAAAGAGACCCAGTACTTC

J gene: TRBJ2-4
clone size: NA
V gene: TRBV3-1/TRBV3-2
D gene: NA
CDR3 protein: CASSHRLAKNIQYF
CDR3 DNA: TGTGCCAGCAGCCACCGACTAGCCAAAAACATTCAGTACTTC

J gene: TRBJ1-6
clone size: NA
V gene: TRBV3-1/TRBV3-2
D gene: NA
CDR3 protein: CASSQVSRVALHF
CDR3 DNA: TGTGCCAGCAGCCAAGTGTCCAGGGTCGCCCTCCACTTT

J gene: TRBJ2-1
clone size: few
V gene: TRBV6-5
D gene: TRBD2
CDR3 protein: CASSFLAGARNEQFF
CDR3 DNA: TGTGCCAGCAGTTTTTTAGCGGGAGCTCGTAATGAGCAGTTCTTC

J gene: TRBJ2-1
clone size: NA
V gene: TRBV7-6
D gene: TRBD1
CDR3 protein: CASSLTRQGANEQFF
CDR3 DNA: TGTGCCAGCAGCTTGACGAGACAGGGTGCCAATGAGCAGTTCTTC

J gene: TRBJ1-6
clone size: NA
V gene: TRBV6-1
D gene: NA
CDR3 protein: CASSDGVQTYSPLHF
CDR3 DNA: TGTGCCAGCAGTGACGGGGTCCAGACCTATTCACCCCTCCACTTT

J gene: TRBJ1-4
clone size: NA
V gene: TRBV7-2
D gene: TRBD1
CDR3 protein: CASSLDWDRGKKLFF
CDR3 DNA: TGTGCCAGCAGCTTAGACTGGGACAGGGGTAAAAAACTGTTTTTT

J gene: TRBJ1-2
clone size: NA
V gene: TRBV30
D gene: TRBD1
CDR3 protein: CAGQGAGGYTF
CDR3 DNA: TGTGCCGGACAGGGGGCGGGTGGCTACACCTTC

J gene: TRBJ2-1
clone size: once
V gene: TRBV3-1/TRBV3-2
D gene: NA
CDR3 protein: CASRLASAARVRGEQFF
CDR3 DNA: TGTGCCAGCAGGTTAGCGTCGGCAGCAAGGGTCCGTGGTGAGCAGTTCTTC

J gene: TRBJ2-7
clone size: NA
V gene: TRBV21-1
D gene: NA
CDR3 protein: CASSKAGRTSPYAYEQYF
CDR3 DNA: TGTGCCAGCAGCAAAGCGGGTAGGACTAGCCCTTATGCTTACGAGCAGTACTTC

J gene: TRBJ2-2
clone size: NA
V gene: TRBV7-2
D gene: NA
CDR3 protein: CASRRDIANTGELFF
CDR3 DNA: TGTGCCAGCAGACGGGACATAGCGAACACCGGGGAGCTGTTTTTT

J gene: TRBJ2-7
clone size: NA
V gene: TRBV7-2
D gene: TRBD2
CDR3 protein: CASSRGGGFPYEQYF
CDR3 DNA: TGTGCCAGCAGCCGGGGGGGCGGTTTCCCCTACGAGCAGTACTTC

J gene: TRBJ1-4
clone size: NA
V gene: TRBV7-2
D gene: TRBD1
CDR3 protein: CASSPRQGLATNEKLFF
CDR3 DNA: TGTGCCAGCAGCCCGCGACAGGGGCTTGCAACTAATGAAAAACTGTTTTTT

J gene: TRBJ1-2
clone size: few
V gene: TRBV11-2
D gene: NA
CDR3 protein: CASSYAGGSANYGYTF
CDR3 DNA: TGTGCCAGCAGCTACGCGGGGGGGTCAGCTAACTATGGCTACACCTTC

J gene: TRBJ1-2
clone size: NA
V gene: TRBV20-1
D gene: TRBD1
CDR3 protein: CSAGTVWWNTF
CDR3 DNA: TGCAGTGCGGGGACAGTCTGGTGGAACACCTTC

J gene: TRBJ2-1
clone size: NA
V gene: TRBV30
D gene: NA
CDR3 protein: CAWSVSFGARQQFF
CDR3 DNA: TGTGCCTGGAGTGTGTCATTTGGGGCCCGCCAGCAGTTCTTC

J gene: TRBJ2-3
clone size: NA
V gene: TRBV7-2
D gene: TRBD1
CDR3 protein: CASSLDRTGGADTQYF
CDR3 DNA: TGTGCCAGCAGCTTAGACAGGACAGGGGGCGCAGATACGCAGTATTTT

J gene: TRBJ2-7
clone size: NA
V gene: TRBV2
D gene: NA
CDR3 protein: CASSSRTSVGEQYF
CDR3 DNA: TGTGCCAGCAGTTCACGGACTTCAGTCGGCGAGCAGTACTTC

J gene: TRBJ1-1
clone size: NA
V gene: TRBV2
D gene: NA
CDR3 protein: CASSEARTANTEAFF
CDR3 DNA: TGTGCCAGCAGTGAAGCGCGAACAGCGAACACTGAAGCTTTCTTT

J gene: TRBJ2-1
clone size: NA
V gene: TRBV28
D gene: TRBD2
CDR3 protein: CASREREANNEQFF
CDR3 DNA: TGTGCCAGCAGGGAGCGGGAGGCTAACAATGAGCAGTTCTTC

J gene: TRBJ1-6
clone size: NA
V gene: TRBV7-6
D gene: TRBD1
CDR3 protein: CASSLEGAGSPLHF
CDR3 DNA: TGTGCCAGCAGCTTGGAGGGGGCAGGTTCACCCCTCCACTTT

J gene: TRBJ1-5
clone size: NA
V gene: TRBV19
D gene: TRBD1
CDR3 protein: CASTKTGAHQPQHF
CDR3 DNA: TGTGCCAGTACCAAGACAGGGGCTCATCAGCCCCAGCATTTT

J gene: TRBJ1-4
clone size: NA
V gene: TRBV5-1
D gene: TRBD1
CDR3 protein: CASSFWGTVTEKLFF
CDR3 DNA: TGCGCCAGCAGCTTTTGGGGGACAGTTACTGAAAAACTGTTTTTT

J gene: TRBJ1-3
clone size: NA
V gene: TRBV6-2/TRBV6-3
D gene: NA
CDR3 protein: CASSPGLTISGNTIYF
CDR3 DNA: TGTGCCAGCAGCCCGGGACTGACCATCTCTGGAAACACCATATATTTT

J gene: TRBJ1-6
clone size: NA
V gene: TRBV3-1/TRBV3-2
D gene: TRBD1
CDR3 protein: CASSQDAGGPRSPLHF
CDR3 DNA: TGTGCCAGCAGCCAAGACGCAGGGGGACCTCGATCACCCCTCCACTTT

J gene: TRBJ1-1
clone size: once
V gene: TRBV29-1
D gene: TRBD1
CDR3 protein: CSVNFFLAGGTEAFF
CDR3 DNA: TGCAGCGTTAATTTCTTCCTTGCAGGGGGCACTGAAGCTTTCTTT

J gene: TRBJ2-3
clone size: NA
V gene: TRBV7-9
D gene: TRBD2
CDR3 protein: CASSLRFSGSTDTQYF
CDR3 DNA: TGTGCCAGCAGCTTACGTTTTAGCGGGAGCACAGATACGCAGTATTTT

J gene: TRBJ1-2
clone size: NA
V gene: TRBV6-5
D gene: NA
CDR3 protein: CASRNTLAGNYGYTF
CDR3 DNA: TGTGCCAGCAGAAACACTCTCGCAGGGAACTATGGCTACACCTTC

J gene: TRBJ2-7
clone size: NA
V gene: TRBV6-2/TRBV6-3
D gene: NA
CDR3 protein: CASSYTGDHSSYEQYF
CDR3 DNA: TGTGCCAGCAGTTACACGGGGGATCATAGCTCCTACGAGCAGTACTTC

J gene: TRBJ2-4
clone size: NA
V gene: TRBV28
D gene: NA
CDR3 protein: CASSFGGRSGNIQYF
CDR3 DNA: TGTGCCAGCAGTTTCGGGGGGCGGTCGGGGAACATTCAGTACTTC

J gene: TRBJ2-3
clone size: NA
V gene: TRBV18
D gene: NA
CDR3 protein: CASSPGTASDTQYF
CDR3 DNA: TGTGCCAGCTCACCTGGGACTGCGTCTGATACGCAGTATTTT

J gene: TRBJ1-5
clone size: NA
V gene: TRBV5-5
D gene: TRBD1
CDR3 protein: CASSSPDGAQGAQHF
CDR3 DNA: TGTGCCAGCAGCTCGCCGGACGGTGCTCAGGGGGCCCAGCATTTT

J gene: TRBJ2-1
clone size: NA
V gene: TRBV5-4
D gene: TRBD2
CDR3 protein: CASSLDIPGGNEQFF
CDR3 DNA: TGTGCCAGCAGCTTGGACATCCCGGGAGGTAATGAGCAGTTCTTC

J gene: TRBJ2-3
clone size: NA
V gene: TRBV30
D gene: NA
CDR3 protein: CAWSTGLTLAQYF
CDR3 DNA: TGTGCCTGGAGTACTGGACTGACCCTCGCGCAGTATTTT

J gene: TRBJ2-7
clone size: NA
V gene: TRBV28
D gene: TRBD1
CDR3 protein: CASRSFRDRGPYEQYF
CDR3 DNA: TGTGCCAGCAGATCTTTCCGGGACAGGGGTCCCTACGAGCAGTACTTC

J gene: TRBJ2-7
clone size: NA
V gene: TRBV18
D gene: TRBD1
CDR3 protein: CASSPRQGAFYEQYF
CDR3 DNA: TGTGCCAGCTCACCTCGCCAGGGGGCCTTTTACGAGCAGTACTTC

J gene: TRBJ1-4
clone size: NA
V gene: TRBV5-1
D gene: NA
CDR3 protein: CASSLAGEKLFF
CDR3 DNA: TGCGCCAGCAGCTTGGCCGGGGAAAAACTGTTTTTT